Shown below are 25 T cell receptor beta chains from a single sample sequenced in a study of CD8 T cells in Susac syndrome. cDNA came from about 0.5 to 1 ug RNA primed by random hexamers. TCRdb called the immunoSEQ multiplex PCR reads again in MiXCR, with one record for every CDR3 protein. The sample has about 180,000 distinct CDR3 sequences; roughly 92% are singletons. Material: CD4+ T cells from PBMCs. The origin of the receptors is a human donor with multiple sclerosis.

This chain uses TRBV25-1 with TRBJ2-1, with TRBD2 matching over 11 bases. V was pared by 3 bases and J by 7 bases, with 2 bases of the junction left unmatched. The CDR3 is 14 residues long. Per germline, CDR1 MGHDK and CDR2 SYGVNS. CDR3 region: CASSDSGRANEQFF. The CDR3 coding sequence is TGTGCCAGCAGTGATAGCGGGAGGGCAAATGAGCAGTTCTTC.

V and J are TRBV18 and TRBJ2-6; D is perhaps TRBD1 or TRBD2 (5 bases each). Germline CDR1 is KGHSH and CDR2 is LQKENI. The germline V and J ends were trimmed by 2 bases and 3 bases, with 11 bases remaining between them. CDR3 length: 16 residues. As DNA, the CDR3 is TGTGCCAGCTCACCAAACGGGGCAGTTGGGGCCAACGTCCTGACTTTC. This encodes CASSPNGAVGANVLTF.

The chain combines TRBV29-1 with TRBJ2-1; 9 bases fit TRBD1. Germline V gene lookup returns CDR1 SQVTM and CDR2 ANQGSEA. J gave up 6 bases and V 7 bases, and 4 bases lay outside the gene matches. This CDR3 region has 12 residues. The DNA of the CDR3 is TGCAGCGGGGAGACAGGGGGCAATGAGCAGTTCTTC. As protein: CSGETGGNEQFF.

The chain joins TRBV3-1 to TRBJ1-5; 7 bases map to TRBD1. V gave up 0 bases and J gave up 2 bases; unmatched junction bases: 1. The CDR3 spans 15 residues. Germline CDR1 is LGHDT and CDR2 is YNNKEL (reference sequence). CDR3 sequence (DNA): TGTGCCAGCAGCCAAGACGACAGGGGCAATCAGCCCCAGCATTTT. It specifies CASSQDDRGNQPQHF.

This chain uses TRBV6-6 with TRBJ1-2, with D possibly matching TRBD1 (5 bases). Looked up from germline, CDR1 is MNHNY and CDR2 is SVGAGI (reference sequence). The CDR3 is 14 residues long. The V and J ends lost 2 bases and 6 bases respectively, with 13 bases between them. The CDR3 bases are TGTGCCAGCAGTTACGCCGGGACCTCTGATGGCTACACCTTC. It translates to CASSYAGTSDGYTF.

The chain carries TRBV4-2 and TRBJ1-2; 8 bases are shared with TRBD1. From germline, CDR1 is LGHNA and CDR2 YNFKEQ. This CDR3 is built from 16 residues. The V and J ends lost 5 bases and 1 base, in that order; junction bases with no gene match: 9. The CDR3 protein is CASSKTGTGLNYGYTF. As DNA, the CDR3 is TGTGCCAGCAGCAAGACCGGGACAGGACTTAACTATGGCTACACCTTC.

The genes are TRBV10-3 and TRBJ2-3; 9 bases line up with TRBD2. CDR3 length: 16 residues. CDR1 and CDR2 (germline): ENHRY, SYGVKD. The trim removed 0 bases at V and 2 bases at J, leaving 3 bases unmatched. The CDR3 DNA follows: TGTGCCATCAGTGAGTCGGCTAGCGGGGCCACAGATACGCAGTATTTT. This gives the protein CAISESASGATDTQYF.

This chain joins TRBV12-3 or TRBV12-4 and TRBJ2-3; TRBD1 might be the D (5 bases). Trimming pared 6 bases from V and 2 bases from J, leaving 9 bases between. The CDR3 totals 13 residues. The CDR3 protein is CASSQGTTDTQYF. The CDR3 coding sequence is TGTGCCAGCAGCCAGGGAACCACAGATACGCAGTATTTT.

The J gene is TRBJ1-5, the V gene TRBV10-3, with unresolved D. The V end was cut by 0 bases, the J end by 4 bases, with 10 bases between. CDR1 ENHRY and CDR2 SYGVKD come from the germline V gene. CDR3 length equals 15 residues. CDR3 nucleotide sequence: TGTGCCATCAGTGAGTCCGGTTTCAAAAATCAGCCCCAGCATTTT. Protein: CAISESGFKNQPQHF.

As DNA, the CDR3 is TGTGCCAGCAGGCTGGGACCGTATAATTCACCCCTCCACTTT. Its protein is CASRLGPYNSPLHF. The V call is TRBV2, the J call TRBJ1-6; D may be TRBD1 (5 bases). V was shortened by 6 bases and J by 4 bases, with 10 bases between the two germline ends. Germline CDR1 and CDR2: SNHLY and FYNNEI. This CDR3 comprises 14 residues.

The gene calls are TRBV14 and TRBJ2-1, with 8 bases matching TRBD2. The CDR3 is made up of 14 amino acids. V lost 5 bases and J lost 9; bases outside the gene matches: 9. In germline, CDR1 is SGHDN, CDR2 FVKESK. CDR3 amino acids: CASSSGTRMGEQFF. The CDR3 nucleotides read TGTGCCAGCAGCTCCGGGACTAGGATGGGTGAGCAGTTCTTC.

The chain carries TRBV13 and TRBJ2-7, with TRBD1 identical over 8 bases. V trimming: 4 bases; J trimming: 2 bases; junction bases outside the gene matches: 13. Germline-derived CDR1 and CDR2 are PRHDT and FYEKMQ (reference sequence). The CDR3 runs 17 residues. The CDR3 is CASSSRGGTGFTYEQYF. The CDR3 bases are TGTGCCAGCAGCTCGCGGGGCGGGACAGGCTTCACCTACGAGCAGTACTTC.

This clonotype came up once. The chain combines TRBV9 with TRBJ2-7; 9 bases match TRBD2. Germline assignment: CDR1 SGDLS and CDR2 YYNGEE. After removal of 5 bases from V and 5 bases from J, the junction contained 11 bases not matched to a gene. CDR3 length equals 15 residues. CDR3 residues: CASSRSGTSHDEQYF. For the CDR3, the DNA is TGTGCCAGCAGTCGGTCCGGGACTAGCCACGACGAGCAGTACTTC. Drawing the rest from reference TRBV9 and TRBJ2-7, the complete variable domain is DSGVTQTPKHLITATGQRVTLRCSPRSGDLSVYWYQQSLDQGLQFLIQYYNGEERAKGNILERFSAQQFPDLHSELNLSSLELGDSALYFCASSRSGTSHDEQYFGPGTRLTVT.

This chain links TRBV12-3 or TRBV12-4 with TRBJ1-2, with D hard to call. This CDR3 has 14 residues. V lost 3 bases to trimming and J lost 7 bases, with 15 bases between them. Here the CDR3 DNA reads TGTGCCAGCAGTTTGGTTGAATACAAAGGTGGCTACACCTTC. It translates to CASSLVEYKGGYTF.

V gene TRBV20-1 combines with J gene TRBJ1-2; 7 nucleotides agree with TRBD1. The trim removed 5 bases at V and 8 bases at J, leaving 11 bases unmatched. Germline loops: CDR1 DFQATT, CDR2 SNEGSKA (reference sequence). The CDR3 length is 13 residues. The CDR3 loop reads CSAAGTVRLGYTF. The CDR3 region has the DNA TGCAGTGCTGCCGGGACAGTGAGGTTGGGCTACACCTTC.

This chain joins TRBV5-4 and TRBJ1-2, with a possible D match to TRBD1 (6 bases). Germline V gene lookup returns CDR1 SGHNT and CDR2 YYREEE (reference sequence). The V end was cut by 4 bases, the J end by 10 bases, with 17 bases between. The CDR3 is 13 residues long. In nucleotides, the CDR3 is TGTGCCAGCAGCATGCTCCCGGACAGTGACTACACCTTC. It codes for CASSMLPDSDYTF.

V gene TRBV7-2 combines with J gene TRBJ1-2; D is unresolved. The CDR3 totals 13 residues. The germline CDR1 and CDR2 sequences are SGHTA and FQGNSA. V lost 4 bases, J lost 6 bases, and 12 bases lay in between. This CDR3 is CASSSYLADGYTF. As DNA, the CDR3 is TGTGCCAGCAGCTCTTACTTGGCAGATGGCTACACCTTC.

The sample holds one count of this clonotype. The V gene is TRBV13, the J gene TRBJ1-1; D not certain. The germline gives CDR1 PRHDT, CDR2 FYEKMQ (reference sequence). Between the trimmed V and J ends, which lost 1 base and 0 bases, there was a span of 12 bases. The CDR3 loop spans 16 amino acids. The CDR3 DNA sequence: TGTGCCAGCAGCTTAGAAGGCAGCTTCATGAACACTGAAGCTTTCTTT. It is translated as CASSLEGSFMNTEAFF. Full variable domain (outside the CDR3, taken from reference TRBV13 and TRBJ1-1): AAGVIQSPRHLIKEKRETATLKCYPIPRHDTVYWYQQGPGQDPQFLISFYEKMQSDKGSIPDRFSAQQFSDYHSELNMSSLELGDSALYFCASSLEGSFMNTEAFFGQGTRLTVV.

The CDR3 is CSVFELTGTEGTQYF. For the CDR3, the DNA is TGCAGCGTTTTTGAATTGACCGGGACCGAGGGGACCCAGTACTTC. The chain employs TRBV29-1 and TRBJ2-5; either TRBD1 or TRBD2 may supply D (5 bases each). The V and J ends lost 5 bases and 7 bases respectively, with 23 bases between them. This CDR3 spans 15 amino acids. Per germline, CDR1 SQVTM and CDR2 ANQGSEA.

The rearrangement joins TRBV15 to TRBJ1-5; D unclear. Germline CDR1 reads LNHNV; CDR2 reads YYDKDF (reference sequence). Trimming shortened V by 7 bases and J by 6 bases, and 13 bases separated the two germline ends. This CDR3 contains 13 residues. CDR3 amino acids: CATMEANSQPQHF. The CDR3 nucleotides read TGTGCCACCATGGAGGCTAATAGTCAGCCCCAGCATTTT.

This chain connects TRBV5-1 to TRBJ2-5, with D possibly matching TRBD1 (5 bases). This CDR3 has 15 amino acids. Germline V gives CDR1 SGHRS, CDR2 YFSETQ. Trimming shortened V by 4 bases and J by 4 bases, and 17 bases separated the two germline ends. The CDR3 sequence is CASSQGGQRGETQYF. The CDR3, as DNA: TGCGCCAGCAGCCAGGGCGGCCAGCGTGGAGAGACCCAGTACTTC.

The gene calls are TRBV7-3 and TRBJ1-1, with D unresolved. Trimming shortened V by 5 bases and J by 0 bases, and 16 bases separated the two germline ends. CDR1 and CDR2 (germline): SGHTA, FQGTGA. The CDR3 sequence is 16 residues long. The CDR3 region is CASSAHAPQVNTEAFF. In DNA form, the CDR3 reads TGTGCCAGCAGCGCCCACGCCCCTCAGGTGAACACTGAAGCTTTCTTT.

The V gene is TRBV19, the J gene TRBJ2-2; D not resolved. Germline values: CDR1 LNHDA, CDR2 SQIVND (reference sequence). This CDR3 has 13 residues. V was cut by 4 bases and J by 4 bases, with 7 bases left in between. CDR3 loop: CASSTTPTGELFF. CDR3 DNA: TGTGCCAGTAGTACTACCCCCACCGGGGAGCTGTTTTTT.

This rearrangement joins TRBV30 to TRBJ1-5; possibly TRBD1 for D (6 bases). V was trimmed by 3 bases and J by 4 bases, leaving 10 bases between them. The CDR3 length is 13 residues. Germline CDR1 reads GTSNPN; CDR2 reads SVGIG (reference sequence). CDR3 protein: CAWSRQVNQPQHF. Here the CDR3 DNA reads TGTGCCTGGAGCCGACAGGTTAATCAGCCCCAGCATTTT.

V usage is TRBV4-3 and J usage is TRBJ2-7; no clear D gene. CDR1 and CDR2 from the germline V gene are LGHNA and YSLEER. CDR3 length: 14 residues. V lost 0 bases and J 6 bases, leaving 12 bases between the germline ends. This chain's CDR3 is CASSQDSGRAEQYF. As DNA, the CDR3 is TGCGCCAGCAGCCAAGATTCAGGCCGAGCCGAGCAGTACTTC.